The 14 T cell receptor beta chains reported below all come from one sample, sequenced in a study of Graves' ophthalmopathy and Graves' hyperthyroidism. Amplification from RNA transcripts yielded the TCR beta CDR3 regions. A first-round RT-PCR used HTBI primers, followed by a second-round multiplex PCR. TCRdb recomputed calls from the multiplex PCR reads with MiXCR, one row per CDR3 protein. The sample lists around 400,000 distinct CDR3 sequences, approximately 21% occurring once. The sample taken for sequencing was peripheral blood. These TCRs come from a woman under 30 with stable Graves' hyperthyroidism.

This clonotype has ten or more counts. This chain joins TRBV27 and TRBJ2-7; D is possibly TRBD1 (5 bases). The CDR3 totals 15 residues. The V gene's germline CDR1 is MNHEY and CDR2 SMNVEV (reference sequence). V lost 7 bases to trimming and J lost 4 bases, with 20 bases between them. For the CDR3, the DNA is TGTGCCAGCAAAGGGTCTAGGGGCGACGGGTACGAGCAGTACTTC. This gives the protein CASKGSRGDGYEQYF.

This clonotype was counted many times. The chain couples TRBV19 to TRBJ1-1; possible D gene TRBD1, 5 bases. The CDR3 has 15 residues. Germline lookup yields CDR1 LNHDA and CDR2 SQIVND (reference sequence). The ends were cut back, 5 bases at V and 1 base at J, with 14 bases in the middle. The CDR3 sequence: CASSPRTPKNTEAFF. The CDR3 DNA sequence: TGTGCCAGTAGTCCCCGGACACCCAAGAACACTGAAGCTTTCTTT.

This chain joins TRBV7-8 and TRBJ2-5; 12 nucleotides match TRBD2. The V gene end was trimmed by 0 bases and the J gene end by 4 bases; junction bases not matched to a gene: 9. The CDR3 has 18 residues. Germline-derived CDR1 and CDR2 are SGHVS and FQNEAQ. Written as DNA, the CDR3 is TGTGCCAGCAGCTTAGCCTCGACTAGCGGGGGCGCCGGAGAGACCCAGTACTTC. As protein: CASSLASTSGGAGETQYF.

A few counts support this clonotype. This sequence joins TRBV12-3 or TRBV12-4 and TRBJ2-1; D unresolved. V was trimmed by 6 bases and J by 5 bases, leaving 2 bases between them. The CDR3 consists of 10 residues. The chain's CDR3 is CASSNNEQFF. CDR3 sequence (DNA): TGTGCCAGCAGCAACAATGAGCAGTTCTTC.

In this sample, this clonotype turned up many times. The genes are TRBV12-3 or TRBV12-4 and TRBJ2-7; 7 bases are a match to TRBD1. The CDR3 has 12 amino acids. V lost 6 bases to trimming and J lost 3 bases; unmatched junction nucleotides: 2. This chain's CDR3 is CASSPGGYEQYF. The CDR3 DNA is TGTGCCAGCAGCCCAGGGGGCTACGAGCAGTACTTC.

This clonotype came up many times. This chain connects TRBV2 to TRBJ2-7, with D perhaps matching TRBD2 (6 bases). V was cut by 6 bases and J by 3 bases, with 9 bases left in between. Per the germline V gene, CDR1 is SNHLY and CDR2 is FYNNEI. This CDR3 has 12 amino acids. The CDR3 DNA reads as TGTGCCAGCAGGGGGGACTTCTACGAGCAGTACTTC. Its protein is CASRGDFYEQYF.

This clonotype was seen ten or more times. The genes are TRBV19 and TRBJ2-2, with TRBD2 identical over 7 bases. Germline trimming cut 5 bases from V and 6 bases from J; bases unmatched to any gene: 12. The CDR3 has 16 amino acids. CDR1 and CDR2 from the germline V gene are LNHDA and SQIVND (reference sequence). CDR3 DNA: TGTGCCAGTAGTTCCGTTCGGGCTAGCGGAGCCGGGGAGCTGTTTTTT. Translated, it gives CASSSVRASGAGELFF. Filled out from reference TRBV19 and TRBJ2-2, the complete variable domain reads DGGITQSPKYLFRKEGQNVTLSCEQNLNHDAMYWYRQDPGQGLRLIYYSQIVNDFQKGDIAEGYSVSREKKESFPLTVTSAQKNPTAFYLCASSSVRASGAGELFFGEGSRLTVL.

In its sample, this clonotype was seen many times. V and J are TRBV29-1 and TRBJ1-2; the D is unclear. Germline CDR1 SQVTM, CDR2 ANQGSEA. The CDR3 loop spans 14 amino acids. The V end lost 5 bases, the J end lost 4 bases, and 17 bases lay between the germline ends. This chain's CDR3 is CSVCPPYPPYGYTF. For the CDR3, the DNA is TGCAGCGTTTGTCCCCCCTACCCTCCCTATGGCTACACCTTC.

The V and J genes are TRBV19 and TRBJ1-5; D may be TRBD1 (5 bases). Germline V gene sequence: CDR1 LNHDA, CDR2 SQIVND (reference sequence). Trimming removed 8 bases at V and 11 bases at J, with 22 bases between. The CDR3 sequence is 14 residues long. CDR3 coding DNA: TGTGCCAGTGGGGCGAGGGCTCTGGCCTTAGCCCAGCATTTT. Translated, it gives CASGARALALAQHF.

This clonotype was detected a few times. V gene TRBV12-3 or TRBV12-4 combines with J gene TRBJ1-1, with D perhaps matching TRBD1 (5 bases). V lost 7 bases to trimming and J lost 1 base, with 10 bases between them. This CDR3 spans 13 amino acids. CDR3 protein: CASNRDGNTEAFF. The CDR3 DNA follows: TGTGCCAGCAACCGGGACGGGAACACTGAAGCTTTCTTT.

This clonotype was picked up many times. V usage is TRBV6-5 and J usage is TRBJ1-2, with a weak D call TRBD1 (6 bases). CDR1 MNHEY and CDR2 SVGAGI come from the germline V gene. The CDR3 loop spans 15 amino acids. V was shortened by 0 bases and J by 4 bases, with 12 bases between the two germline ends. Here the CDR3 reads CASSYSTGSFYGYTF. As DNA, the CDR3 is TGTGCCAGCAGTTACTCCACAGGGTCTTTCTATGGCTACACCTTC.

The sample holds many counts of this clonotype. The chain recombines TRBV29-1 with TRBJ1-1, with D possibly being TRBD1 (5 bases). Trimming took 3 bases from V and 10 from J, leaving 12 bases between them. CDR1 SQVTM and CDR2 ANQGSEA come from the germline V gene. The CDR3 is made up of 11 amino acids. The CDR3, as DNA: TGCAGCGTTGAGTCCGGGGCGCGAGCTTTCTTT. Translated, it gives CSVESGARAFF.

This clonotype was seen repeatedly, ten times or more. The V and J genes are TRBV6-2 or TRBV6-3 and TRBJ2-7; D ambiguous. V gave up 8 bases and J gave up 3 bases, with 14 bases separating them. CDR1 is MNHEY and CDR2 is SVGEGT in the germline V gene. This CDR3 comprises 13 residues. CDR3: CASGLGDGYEQYF. CDR3 nucleotide sequence: TGTGCCAGCGGGTTAGGCGACGGCTACGAGCAGTACTTC.

This clonotype was seen many times. The gene calls are TRBV5-1 and TRBJ2-5; 9 bases are a match to TRBD2. There are 16 residues in the CDR3. With V trimmed by 4 bases and J by 3 bases, 10 bases remained unmatched. CDR1 and CDR2 (germline): SGHRS, YFSETQ. For the CDR3, the DNA is TGCGCCAGCAGCCCGGGACTAGCAGTAAGAAAAGAGACCCAGTACTTC. Its protein product is CASSPGLAVRKETQYF.